This note documents a single T cell receptor beta chain sequence. The sample originates from a study of blood T cell repertoires in COVID-19. About the study: Whether acute or convalescent, the COVID-19 samples came from the United States, Italy and Spain. PBMCs, B-cell-depleted T cells, or T cells were the source of the cDNA or gDNA that made up the material.

Some clones are missing from TCRdb's copy, which holds only in-frame ones; the method was immunoSEQ multiplex PCR. The sample lists a few hundred thousand clones; about 86% were seen once. The germline V gene has CDR1 SQVTM and CDR2 ANQGSEA. V lost 7 bases to trimming and J lost 6 bases, with 15 bases between them. This CDR3 is built from 12 residues. The specimen sequenced was peripheral blood. The TCR comes from a man between 18 and 35 years old with active or convalescent COVID-19. The chain links TRBV29-1 to TRBJ1-1, with no clear D. The CDR3 bases are TGCAGCGCAAGGGTAGGGCGGGCTGAAGCTTTCTTT. Protein: CSARVGRAEAFF.